What follows are 15 T cell receptor beta chains derived from one specimen sequenced in a study of OX40 agonist ivuxolimab in advanced cancers. Only in-frame clones appear in the TCRdb table, and some are missing; sequencing was by immunoSEQ multiplex PCR. This sample has about 20,000 clones, with 77% found just once. Sequences were derived from CD4+ or CD8+ T cells sorted from blood, sampled in a trial of the OX40 agonist ivuxolimab. These receptors came from an adult with an advanced solid tumor such as melanoma, head and neck, liver or kidney cancer.

In its sample, this clone was seen a few times. The V and J genes are TRBV19 and TRBJ2-7; tentative D call: TRBD2 (6 bases). This CDR3 comprises 15 residues. From germline, CDR1 is LNHDA and CDR2 SQIVND (reference sequence). V gave up 1 base and J gave up 1 base, with 11 bases separating them. CDR3 sequence: CASSIAGTASYEQYF. CDR3 in DNA: TGTGCCAGTAGTATAGCCGGGACTGCTTCCTACGAGCAGTACTTC.

The chain uses TRBV11-3 and TRBJ2-3; weak D call: TRBD1 (6 bases). The CDR3 is 13 amino acids. CDR1 and CDR2 from the germline V gene are SGHNT and YENEEA. V lost 5 bases, J lost 6 bases, and 12 bases lay in between. The CDR3 sequence is CASSHRDSDTQYF. CDR3 coding DNA: TGTGCCAGCAGCCACAGGGATTCCGATACGCAGTATTTT.

This clone was recorded only once. The chain couples TRBV13 to TRBJ2-7; D may be TRBD2 (6 bases). Germline CDR1 reads PRHDT; CDR2 reads FYEKMQ (reference sequence). This CDR3 region has 14 residues. Between the trimmed V and J ends, which lost 3 bases and 3 bases, there was a span of 12 bases. The CDR3 sequence: CASSLGGGNYEQYF. CDR3 nucleotides: TGTGCCAGCAGCTTGGGTGGGGGGAACTACGAGCAGTACTTC.

V is TRBV7-3 and J is TRBJ2-7; the D is unclear. The V end was cut by 1 base, the J end by 6 bases, with 1 base between. The CDR3 covers 10 residues. Germline assignment: CDR1 SGHTA and CDR2 FQGTGA. The CDR3 region is CASSLSEQYF. Written as DNA, the CDR3 is TGTGCCAGCAGCTTAAGCGAGCAGTACTTC.

The genes are TRBV29-1 and TRBJ2-2; D gene uncertain. V gave up 6 bases and J gave up 2 bases, with 4 bases separating them. Looked up from germline, CDR1 is SQVTM and CDR2 is ANQGSEA. This CDR3 has 11 residues. Written as DNA, the CDR3 is TGCAGCGTCGTTAACACCGGGGAGCTGTTTTTT. Amino acid sequence: CSVVNTGELFF.

The chain is built from TRBV6-1 and TRBJ2-7; 7 positions match TRBD2. The CDR3 has 12 amino acids. From germline, CDR1 is MNHNS and CDR2 SASEGT. Trimming took 6 bases from V and 1 from J; bases not matched to a gene: 0. The CDR3 nucleotides read TGTGCCAGCAGGGGAGGGTCCTACGAGCAGTACTTC. Translating it yields CASRGGSYEQYF.

The V gene is TRBV7-6, the J gene TRBJ1-4; tentatively, D is TRBD1 (6 bases). The CDR3 length is 15 residues. Trimming cost V 1 base and J 4 bases, with 10 bases left between them. Germline V gives CDR1 SGHVS, CDR2 FNYEAQ. The DNA for the CDR3 is TGTGCCAGCAGCTTAGGTGACAGGCTTAATGAAAAACTGTTTTTT. The encoded protein is CASSLGDRLNEKLFF.

The chain recombines TRBV2 with TRBJ1-2; TRBD1 might be the D (6 bases). In germline, CDR1 is SNHLY, CDR2 FYNNEI. Trimming took off 3 bases at V and 4 bases at J, with 18 bases between the two ends. The CDR3 consists of 16 residues. In DNA form, the CDR3 reads TGTGCCAGCAGTGATCTCGGGGGGCGCGAAATCTATGGCTACACCTTC. Translated, it gives CASSDLGGREIYGYTF.

The chain is built from TRBV9 and TRBJ2-2; D unresolved. The CDR3 length is 17 residues. The V end was cut by 0 bases, the J end by 0 bases, with 12 bases between. Germline CDR1 reads SGDLS; CDR2 reads YYNGEE. For the CDR3, the DNA is TGTGCCAGCAGCGTAGCAGGCAGGCAGGCGAACACCGGGGAGCTGTTTTTT. It encodes CASSVAGRQANTGELFF. The full variable domain, in which reference TRBV9 and TRBJ2-2 provide the parts outside the CDR3, is DSGVTQTPKHLITATGQRVTLRCSPRSGDLSVYWYQQSLDQGLQFLIQYYNGEERAKGNILERFSAQQFPDLHSELNLSSLELGDSALYFCASSVAGRQANTGELFFGEGSRLTVL.

The J gene is TRBJ1-2, the V gene TRBV4-3, with D tentatively TRBD1 (5 bases). The CDR3 sequence is 15 residues long. CDR1 and CDR2 (germline): LGHNA, YSLEER. The V gene lost 0 bases and the J gene lost 4 bases, with 12 bases spanning the gap. Here the CDR3 DNA reads TGCGCCAGCAGCCAAGAGGTGGAGGGGATCTATGGCTACACCTTC. Residues: CASSQEVEGIYGYTF.

In its sample, this clone was seen a few times. The chain is built from TRBV7-2 and TRBJ2-7; D possibly uses TRBD1 or TRBD2 (5 bases each). CDR1 SGHTA and CDR2 FQGNSA come from the germline V gene. Between the trimmed V and J ends, which lost 8 bases and 1 base, there was a span of 18 bases. There are 15 residues in the CDR3. The CDR3 nucleotides are TGTGCCAGCGGGAAAGCCGGGGACGGATCCTACGAGCAGTACTTC. Residues: CASGKAGDGSYEQYF.

The chain employs TRBV7-9 and TRBJ1-2, with TRBD1 matching over 11 bases. V dropped 5 bases and J dropped 7; count of bases not matched to a gene: 15. CDR1 is SEHNR and CDR2 is FQNEAQ in the germline V gene (reference sequence). There are 17 residues in the CDR3. Here the CDR3 DNA reads TGTGCCAGCAGCCCCCGTAGAGGTGGGACAGGGGGAGGTGGCTACACCTTC. Residues: CASSPRRGGTGGGGYTF.

The rearrangement uses TRBV7-8 and TRBJ1-3; TRBD1 is a possible D gene (5 bases). The CDR3 extends over 15 amino acids. Trimming shortened V by 5 bases and J by 3 bases, and 14 bases separated the two germline ends. CDR1 and CDR2 (germline): SGHVS, FQNEAQ. CDR3 sequence: CASSGGVNGGNTIYF. The CDR3 DNA reads TGTGCCAGCAGCGGGGGGGTTAATGGTGGAAACACCATATATTTT.

This clone has just a few counts. The chain employs TRBV11-2 and TRBJ2-7; no clear D gene. The CDR3 length is 15 residues. V gave up 5 bases and J gave up 2 bases, with 16 bases separating them. Germline assignment: CDR1 SGHAT and CDR2 FQNNGV. CDR3 amino acids: CASSRGTGFAYEQYF. In nucleotides, the CDR3 is TGTGCCAGCAGCCGCGGCACCGGGTTCGCCTACGAGCAGTACTTC.

The J gene is TRBJ1-4, the V gene TRBV19; D call uncertain. Germline CDR1 is LNHDA and CDR2 is SQIVND (reference sequence). V shed 5 bases and J shed 2 bases, with 15 bases lying between them. CDR3 length: 16 amino acids. In nucleotides, the CDR3 is TGTGCCAGTAGTCCGGGCGTCGGGCTTACTAATGAAAAACTGTTTTTT. This translates into CASSPGVGLTNEKLFF.